This note documents a single TCR beta chain sequence. Its antigen is unidentified. Per germline, CDR1 MDHEN and CDR2 SYDVKM. CDR3 length: 17 residues. V lost 1 base and J 0 bases, leaving 13 bases between the germline ends. This table comes from immunoSEQ multiplex PCR, and its TCRdb copy is limited to in-frame clones, with some not included. Of 2 million to 3 million clones in the sample, 80% to 95% are singletons; the top ten hold about 0.38%. The entry originates in a study of shared clonotypes between healthy human individuals. About the study: In total, the donors were two women and a few men aged 18 to 49.

Whole-study results and caveats: On the whole, naive subsets had larger estimated richness than memory subsets had.

This sequence was found in a young man in good health. Some clones in this sample may be carry-over from other donors' samples. The genes are TRBV28 and TRBJ2-1, with unresolved D. The source material was naive CD4+ T cells from PBMCs. Stated subset: CD45RA+ positively selected. The CDR3 sequence: CASSLYLGASSYNEQFF. For the CDR3, the DNA is TGTGCCAGCAGTTTATACCTAGGCGCAAGCTCCTACAATGAGCAGTTCTTC.